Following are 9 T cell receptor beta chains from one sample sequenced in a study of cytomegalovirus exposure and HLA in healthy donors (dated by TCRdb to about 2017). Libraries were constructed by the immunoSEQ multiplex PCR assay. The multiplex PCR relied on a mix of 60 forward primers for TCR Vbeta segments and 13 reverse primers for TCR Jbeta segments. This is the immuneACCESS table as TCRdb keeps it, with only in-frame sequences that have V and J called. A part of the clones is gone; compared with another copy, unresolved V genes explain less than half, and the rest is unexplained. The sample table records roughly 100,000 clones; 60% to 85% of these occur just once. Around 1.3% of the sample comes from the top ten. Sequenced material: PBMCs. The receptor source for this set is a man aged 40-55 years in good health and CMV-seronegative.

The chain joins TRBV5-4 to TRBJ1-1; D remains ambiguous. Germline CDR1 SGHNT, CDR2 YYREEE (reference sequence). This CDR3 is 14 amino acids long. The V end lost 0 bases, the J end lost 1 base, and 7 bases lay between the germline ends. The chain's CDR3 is CASSLGAQNTEAFF. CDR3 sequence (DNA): TGTGCCAGCAGCTTGGGGGCGCAGAACACTGAAGCTTTCTTT.

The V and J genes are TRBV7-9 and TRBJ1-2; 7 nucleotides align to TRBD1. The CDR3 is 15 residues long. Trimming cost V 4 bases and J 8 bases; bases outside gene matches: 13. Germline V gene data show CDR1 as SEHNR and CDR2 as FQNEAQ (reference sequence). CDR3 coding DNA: TGTGCCAGCAGCTCCCCTGACAGGGAGTCGGTCGGCTACACCTTC. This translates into CASSSPDRESVGYTF.

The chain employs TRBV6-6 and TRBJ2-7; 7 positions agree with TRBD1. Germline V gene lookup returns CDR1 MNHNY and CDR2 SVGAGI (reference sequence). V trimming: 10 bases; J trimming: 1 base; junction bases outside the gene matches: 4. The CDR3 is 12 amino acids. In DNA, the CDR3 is TGTGCCACCCGGGACAGATCCTACGAGCAGTACTTC. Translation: CATRDRSYEQYF.

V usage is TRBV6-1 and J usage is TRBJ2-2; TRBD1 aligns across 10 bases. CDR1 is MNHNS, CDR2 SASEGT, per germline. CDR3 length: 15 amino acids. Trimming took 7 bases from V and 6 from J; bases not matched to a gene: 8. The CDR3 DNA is TGTGCCAGCACCCAAGGACAGGGGGGGTCCGGGGAGCTGTTTTTT. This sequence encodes CASTQGQGGSGELFF.

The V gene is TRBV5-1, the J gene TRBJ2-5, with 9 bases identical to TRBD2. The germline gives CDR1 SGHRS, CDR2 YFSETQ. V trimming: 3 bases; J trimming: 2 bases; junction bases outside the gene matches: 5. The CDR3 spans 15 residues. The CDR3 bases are TGCGCCAGCAGCTACCCGACTAGCGGACAAGAGACCCAGTACTTC. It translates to CASSYPTSGQETQYF.

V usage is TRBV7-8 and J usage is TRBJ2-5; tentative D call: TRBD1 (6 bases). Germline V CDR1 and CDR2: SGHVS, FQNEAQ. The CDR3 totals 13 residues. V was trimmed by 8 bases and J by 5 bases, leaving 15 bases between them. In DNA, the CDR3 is TGTGCCAGCTACCGTAGGCAGGGGGAGACCCAGTACTTC. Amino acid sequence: CASYRRQGETQYF.

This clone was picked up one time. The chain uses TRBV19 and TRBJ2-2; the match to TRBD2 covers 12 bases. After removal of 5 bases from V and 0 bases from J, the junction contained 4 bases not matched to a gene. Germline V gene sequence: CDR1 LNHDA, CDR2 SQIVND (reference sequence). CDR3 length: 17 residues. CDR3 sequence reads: CASSRTSGDTNTGELFF. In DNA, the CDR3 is TGTGCCAGTAGTCGGACTAGCGGGGACACGAACACCGGGGAGCTGTTTTTT.

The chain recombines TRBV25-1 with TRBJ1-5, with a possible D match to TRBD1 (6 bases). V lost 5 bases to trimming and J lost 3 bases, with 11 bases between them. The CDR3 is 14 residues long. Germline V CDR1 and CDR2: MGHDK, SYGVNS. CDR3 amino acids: CASSLGGDNQPQHF. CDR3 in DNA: TGTGCCAGCAGTCTAGGGGGAGACAATCAGCCCCAGCATTTT.

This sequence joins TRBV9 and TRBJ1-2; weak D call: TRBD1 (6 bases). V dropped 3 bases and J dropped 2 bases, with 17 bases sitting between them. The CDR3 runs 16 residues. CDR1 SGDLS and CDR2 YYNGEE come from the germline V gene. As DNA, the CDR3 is TGTGCCAGCAGCGCCCGTCCCGGGACACAGAACTATGGCTACACCTTC. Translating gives CASSARPGTQNYGYTF.